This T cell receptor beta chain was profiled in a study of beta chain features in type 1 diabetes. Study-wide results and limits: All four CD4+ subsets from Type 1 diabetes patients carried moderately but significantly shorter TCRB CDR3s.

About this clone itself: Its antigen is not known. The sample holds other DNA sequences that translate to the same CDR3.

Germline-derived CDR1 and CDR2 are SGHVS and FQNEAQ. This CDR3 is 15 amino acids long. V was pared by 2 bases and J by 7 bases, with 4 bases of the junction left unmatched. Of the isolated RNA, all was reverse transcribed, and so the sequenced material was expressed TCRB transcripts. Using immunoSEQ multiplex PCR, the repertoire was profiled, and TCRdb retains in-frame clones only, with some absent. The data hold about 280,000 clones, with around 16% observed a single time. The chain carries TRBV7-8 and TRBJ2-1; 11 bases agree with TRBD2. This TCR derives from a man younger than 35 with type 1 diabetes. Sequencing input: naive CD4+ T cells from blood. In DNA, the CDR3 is TGTGCCAGCAGCTTAAGTAGGACTAGCGGGAATGAGCAGTTCTTC. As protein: CASSLSRTSGNEQFF. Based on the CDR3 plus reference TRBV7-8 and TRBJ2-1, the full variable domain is GAGVSQSPRYKVAKRGQDVALRCDPISGHVSLFWYQQALGQGPEFLTYFQNEAQLDKSGLPSDRFFAERPEGSVSTLKIQRTQQEDSAVYLCASSLSRTSGNEQFFGPGTRLTVL.